This passage covers 14 T cell receptor beta chains from one sample sequenced in a study of HIV-infected patients and healthy controls. cDNA was made from 500 ng RNA using alpha and beta constant primers. Each of the alpha and beta chains got its own library through chain-specific third strand synthesis with indices. One entry per CDR3 protein, called by TCRdb with MiXCR from the 5' RACE reads. Altogether 8,000 to 13,000 distinct CDR3 sequences are present, roughly 8% being singletons, with the ten largest covering roughly 3.6%. No cell fractionation was done, so the repertoire covers all unsorted peripheral blood T cells. The sample comprised blood. The receptors here all came from an adult in good health.

This clonotype appeared many times. The CDR3 spells CASSPQSGSSYEQYF. CDR3 coding DNA: TGTGCCAGCAGCCCCCAGAGCGGGAGCTCCTACGAGCAGTACTTC. This chain joins TRBV7-6 and TRBJ2-7; 8 bases map to TRBD2. With 5 bases clipped from V and 0 bases from J, the junction kept 6 bases outside the gene matches. This CDR3 is 15 amino acids long. The germline V gene encodes CDR1 SGHVS and CDR2 FNYEAQ.

Of note for this clonotype: The junction departs from the called germline gene at one end, perhaps through a read error. J is TRBJ2-5 and V is TRBV5-4; TRBD2 matches 11 bases. The germline gives CDR1 SGHNT, CDR2 YYREEE (reference sequence). This CDR3 region has 16 residues. The CDR3 is CASSLVGTSGQETKYF. For the CDR3, the DNA is TGTGCCAGCAGCTTGGTGGGGACTAGCGGTCAAGAGACCAAGTACTTC. The entire variable domain, with the rest obtained from reference TRBV5-4 and TRBJ2-5, is as follows: ETGVTQSPTHLIKTRGQQVTLRCSSQSGHNTVSWYQQALGQGPQFIFQYYREEENGRGNFPPRFSGLQFPNYSSELNVNALELDDSALYLCASSLVGTSGQETKYFGPGTRLLVL.

The table lists this clonotype with many counts. The chain combines TRBV7-9 with TRBJ2-5; D is unresolved. Germline CDR1 SEHNR, CDR2 FQNEAQ (reference sequence). CDR3 length equals 12 residues. V was pared by 7 bases and J by 1 base, with 7 bases between. CDR3 residues: CASTASQETQYF. CDR3 in DNA: TGTGCCAGCACGGCGTCCCAAGAGACCCAGTACTTC.

In its sample, this clonotype is medium-sized. V is TRBV20-1 and J is TRBJ1-1, with D tentatively TRBD1 (6 bases). This CDR3 has 13 residues. Germline V gives CDR1 DFQATT, CDR2 SNEGSKA (reference sequence). V dropped 6 bases and J dropped 2 bases, with 13 bases sitting between them. The CDR3 protein is CSATRTDNTEAFF. DNA of the CDR3: TGCAGTGCCACTAGGACAGATAACACTGAAGCTTTCTTT.

This clonotype was observed a few times. The V gene is TRBV12-3 or TRBV12-4, the J gene TRBJ1-5; TRBD1 is a possible D gene (6 bases). The ends were cut back, 6 bases at V and 6 bases at J, with 12 bases in the middle. The CDR3 contains 13 residues. CDR3 DNA sequence: TGTGCCAGCAGACTGACAGGAATTCAGCCCCAGCATTTT. As protein: CASRLTGIQPQHF.

In this sample, this clonotype is medium-sized. The chain employs TRBV29-1 and TRBJ1-4, with 9 bases that match TRBD1. The CDR3 length is 13 residues. Germline V gene sequence: CDR1 SQVTM, CDR2 ANQGSEA. J lost 8 bases, V lost 4 bases, and 5 bases had no gene match. The CDR3 nucleotides are TGCAGCGTTGTGGGGACAGGGCAAGAAAAACTGTTTTTT. It encodes CSVVGTGQEKLFF.

This clonotype is medium-sized in the sample. The V gene is TRBV4-1, the J gene TRBJ1-5; D is unresolved. The V gene lost 1 base and the J gene lost 1 base, with 11 bases spanning the gap. The CDR3 is 16 residues long. Germline V gives CDR1 MGHRA, CDR2 YSYEKL. CDR3 sequence: CASSQGSTGSNQPQHF. CDR3 bases: TGCGCCAGCAGCCAAGGATCAACTGGGAGCAATCAGCCCCAGCATTTT.

This clonotype was seen at least ten times. This sequence joins TRBV11-3 and TRBJ1-1; D is unresolved. Germline-derived CDR1 and CDR2 are SGHNT and YENEEA. This CDR3 contains 14 residues. Trimming removed 0 bases at V and 5 bases at J, with 10 bases between. CDR3 protein: CASSLDGVGTEAFF. In nucleotides, the CDR3 is TGTGCCAGCAGCTTAGATGGGGTCGGAACTGAAGCTTTCTTT.

This chain joins TRBV7-9 and TRBJ1-2; a weak D match, TRBD1 (6 bases). Germline CDR1 is SEHNR and CDR2 is FQNEAQ (reference sequence). The CDR3 contains 18 residues. The ends were cut back, 5 bases at V and 4 bases at J, with 26 bases in the middle. The CDR3 nucleotides are TGTGCCAGCAGCCTCCGGGGGCCGGGGGCGAACGTCGGCTATGGCTACACCTTC. It codes for CASSLRGPGANVGYGYTF. The full variable domain, rest sourced from reference TRBV7-9 and TRBJ1-2, is DTGVSQNPRHKITKRGQNVTFRCDPISEHNRLYWYRQTLGQGPEFLTYFQNEAQLEKSRLLSDRFSAERPKGSFSTLEIQRTEQGDSAMYLCASSLRGPGANVGYGYTFGSGTRLTVV.

In its sample, this clonotype was seen many times. The V gene is TRBV29-1, the J gene TRBJ1-3, with D uncertain. Trimming shortened V by 1 base and J by 0 bases, and 1 base separated the two germline ends. In germline, CDR1 is SQVTM, CDR2 ANQGSEA. This CDR3 has 12 residues. DNA for the CDR3: TGCAGCGTTGAAGCCTCTGGAAACACCATATATTTT. It encodes CSVEASGNTIYF.

This clonotype is medium-sized by share. The rearrangement links TRBV5-6 to TRBJ2-1; D not certain. Trimming removed 4 bases from V and 3 bases from J, with 17 bases in between. The CDR3 is 16 residues long. Germline CDR1 reads SGHDT; CDR2 reads YYEEEE. The CDR3 coding sequence is TGTGCCAGCAGCGCGCTTGGCAGCACACTCTACAATGAGCAGTTCTTC. Translation gives CASSALGSTLYNEQFF. Using reference TRBV5-6 and TRBJ2-1 for the parts outside the CDR3, the full variable domain is DAGVTQSPTHLIKTRGQQVTLRCSPKSGHDTVSWYQQALGQGPQFIFQYYEEEERQRGNFPDRFSGHQFPNYSSELNVNALLLGDSALYLCASSALGSTLYNEQFFGPGTRLTVL.

At least ten counts were recorded for this clonotype. The chain is built from TRBV10-3 and TRBJ1-3; D unclear. The ends were cut back, 3 bases at V and 4 bases at J, with 13 bases in the middle. CDR1 ENHRY and CDR2 SYGVKD come from the germline V gene. The CDR3 length is 15 residues. The CDR3 loop is CAISEGPRSGNTIYF. The CDR3 nucleotides are TGTGCCATCAGTGAAGGCCCGAGGTCCGGAAACACCATATATTTT.

This clonotype has a count of ten or more. The V call is TRBV2, the J call TRBJ2-7; 12 positions match TRBD2. The CDR3 consists of 14 residues. The junction had 5 bases not matched to a gene; V was cut back by 5 bases and J by 6 bases. Germline loops: CDR1 SNHLY, CDR2 FYNNEI. CDR3 DNA: TGTGCCAGCAGTAGACTAGCGGGGGTTGTCGAGCAGTACTTC. It encodes CASSRLAGVVEQYF. The full variable domain, with the rest looked up from reference TRBV2 and TRBJ2-7, is EPEVTQTPSHQVTQMGQEVILRCVPISNHLYFYWYRQILGQKVEFLVSFYNNEISEKSEIFDDQFSVERPDGSNFTLKIRSTKLEDSAMYFCASSRLAGVVEQYFGPGTRLTVT.

This clonotype qualifies as medium-sized. This rearrangement joins TRBV9 to TRBJ2-1, with D perhaps assigned TRBD1 or TRBD2 (5 bases each). The CDR3 contains 17 residues. V was shortened by 2 bases and J by 8 bases, with 23 bases between the two germline ends. The germline CDR1 and CDR2 sequences are SGDLS and YYNGEE. This CDR3 is CASSVQRGPLRLDEQFF. DNA for the CDR3: TGTGCCAGCAGCGTCCAGAGGGGTCCCCTGCGACTGGATGAGCAGTTCTTC. Complete variable domain (other parts from reference TRBV9 and TRBJ2-1): DSGVTQTPKHLITATGQRVTLRCSPRSGDLSVYWYQQSLDQGLQFLIQYYNGEERAKGNILERFSAQQFPDLHSELNLSSLELGDSALYFCASSVQRGPLRLDEQFFGPGTRLTVL.